These 24 T cell receptor beta chains originate from one sample sequenced in a study of vaccination and CD4 T cells after COVID-19. These TCRs are of unknown antigen specificity. The Oncomine TCR Beta short-read assay sequenced DNA from cultured CD4+ T cells. TCRdb reanalysed the PCR reads using MiXCR and keeps one entry per CDR3 protein. The table lists around 26,000 distinct CDR3 sequences, roughly 50% of them singletons. This sample's treatment: roughly ten-day PBMC culture with coronavirus spike peptide pools or control peptides (ViraFEST assay). The source was CD4+ T cells from blood, cultured in vitro, collected before SARS-CoV-2 vaccination. All receptors derive from a human donor who received a COVID-19 vaccine.

The chain is built from TRBV10-3 and TRBJ2-2; 11 nucleotides match TRBD2. V dropped 11 bases and J dropped 7; count of bases not matched to a gene: 12. This CDR3 has 15 residues. Germline values: CDR1 ENHRY, CDR2 SYGVKD. CDR3 in DNA: TGTGCCGCCCGGGTAGCGGGGGGGCCCGTCGGGGAGCTGTTTTTT. This gives the protein CAARVAGGPVGELFF.

The V and J genes are TRBV6-1 and TRBJ2-2, with D maybe TRBD2 (6 bases). Germline CDR1 is MNHNS and CDR2 is SASEGT. The CDR3 totals 13 residues. Deletions cut 6 bases from V and 8 bases from J, with 13 bases between. In nucleotides, the CDR3 is TGTGCCAGCAGGGTGACTAGTACGGGGGAGCTGTTTTTT. Protein: CASRVTSTGELFF.

The J gene is TRBJ2-4, the V gene TRBV4-1, with TRBD2 matching 7 bases. V lost 1 base, J lost 1 base, and 4 bases stayed unmatched. The CDR3 runs to 16 residues. Germline values: CDR1 MGHRA, CDR2 YSYEKL. The DNA of the CDR3 is TGCGCCAGCAGCCAAGGCGGGGGAAGGGCCAAAAACATTCAGTACTTC. Residues: CASSQGGGRAKNIQYF.

The chain employs TRBV6-1 and TRBJ2-3, with TRBD1 matching 9 bases. The CDR3 contains 16 residues. V dropped 6 bases and J dropped 5; count of bases not matched to a gene: 12. CDR1 and CDR2 (germline): MNHNS, SASEGT. CDR3 in amino acids: CASREKYRGRGDTQYF. In nucleotides, the CDR3 is TGTGCCAGCAGGGAAAAATACAGGGGGCGGGGAGATACGCAGTATTTT.

The J gene is TRBJ1-1, the V gene TRBV10-3, with D perhaps TRBD1 (6 bases). The CDR3 extends over 16 amino acids. Germline values: CDR1 ENHRY, CDR2 SYGVKD. Trimming cost V 4 bases and J 5 bases, with 20 bases left between them. The CDR3 DNA follows: TGTGCCATCAGTGCCTATTTGGCAGGGGTCGGGACTGAAGCTTTCTTT. Residues: CAISAYLAGVGTEAFF.

This rearrangement joins TRBV12-3 or TRBV12-4 to TRBJ2-2; 7 nucleotides agree with TRBD1. V shed 6 bases, J shed 1 base, and the junction held 8 bases outside the gene matches. CDR3 length equals 16 residues. The CDR3 loop reads CASSQTGPKNTGELFF. The CDR3 nucleotides are TGTGCCAGCAGCCAGACAGGGCCGAAGAACACCGGGGAGCTGTTTTTT.

This clonotype was detected only a few times. J is TRBJ1-3 and V is TRBV12-3 or TRBV12-4; D possibly corresponds to TRBD1 (5 bases). The CDR3 consists of 15 residues. V lost 5 bases to trimming and J lost 4 bases, with 15 bases between them. CDR3 sequence reads: CASSGARDPGNTIYF. In nucleotides, the CDR3 is TGTGCCAGCAGTGGCGCCCGGGACCCCGGAAACACCATATATTTT.

The J gene is TRBJ2-1, the V gene TRBV5-1; 12 nucleotides agree with TRBD2. V dropped 2 bases and J dropped 3; count of bases not matched to a gene: 6. Germline loops: CDR1 SGHRS, CDR2 YFSETQ. This CDR3 contains 17 residues. The DNA for the CDR3 is TGCGCCAGCAGCTTCACCCCGACTAGCGGGGGCTACAATGAGCAGTTCTTC. It translates to CASSFTPTSGGYNEQFF.

This rearrangement joins TRBV3-1 to TRBJ2-2, with 7 bases lining up with TRBD2. The ends lost 2 bases at V and 6 bases at J; junction bases unmatched: 9. CDR3 length equals 16 residues. CDR1 and CDR2 (germline): LGHDT, YNNKEL (reference sequence). CDR3 sequence (DNA): TGTGCCAGCAGCCAAAACTTCGGGACTACCCCCGGGGAGCTGTTTTTT. This codes for CASSQNFGTTPGELFF.

V and J are TRBV6-1 and TRBJ2-7; 9 bases map to TRBD2. CDR1 is MNHNS, CDR2 SASEGT, per germline. V lost 6 bases to trimming and J lost 4 bases; unmatched junction nucleotides: 7. The CDR3 covers 14 residues. The CDR3 sequence: CASRLSGGNYEQYF. In nucleotides, the CDR3 is TGTGCCAGCAGATTAAGCGGGGGGAATTACGAGCAGTACTTC.

This chain links TRBV30 with TRBJ1-6; D gene uncertain. Between the trimmed V and J ends, which lost 3 bases and 0 bases, there was a span of 3 bases. Germline V gives CDR1 GTSNPN, CDR2 SVGIG (reference sequence). The CDR3 has 13 amino acids. The CDR3 loop reads CAWSSSYNSPLHF. The CDR3 DNA is TGTGCCTGGAGCTCCTCCTATAATTCACCCCTCCACTTT.

In its sample, this clonotype was seen a few times. V gene TRBV6-1 combines with J gene TRBJ1-1, with a weak D call TRBD1 (5 bases). Deletions cut 7 bases from V and 0 bases from J, with 9 bases between. Germline CDR1 and CDR2: MNHNS and SASEGT. The CDR3 has 13 residues. Here the CDR3 DNA reads TGTGCCAGCAAACAGGCTTTGAACACTGAAGCTTTCTTT. Protein: CASKQALNTEAFF.

The gene calls are TRBV6-5 and TRBJ1-6; a weak D match, TRBD1 (5 bases). The CDR3 sequence is 16 residues long. Germline lookup yields CDR1 MNHEY and CDR2 SVGAGI. V lost 2 bases, J lost 3 bases, and 11 bases lay in between. The CDR3 sequence is CASSYAPTDYNSPLHF. The CDR3 coding sequence is TGTGCCAGCAGTTACGCGCCGACAGACTATAATTCACCCCTCCACTTT.

The chain carries TRBV18 and TRBJ2-5; D is unclear. This CDR3 has 13 amino acids. V lost 1 base to trimming and J lost 3 bases, with 6 bases between them. CDR1 is KGHSH, CDR2 LQKENI, per germline. The CDR3 here is CASSPRSEETQYF. The CDR3 DNA reads as TGTGCCAGCTCACCACGGTCGGAAGAGACCCAGTACTTC.

V gene TRBV20-1 combines with J gene TRBJ1-3, with D uncertain. The CDR3 totals 16 residues. Germline V gives CDR1 DFQATT, CDR2 SNEGSKA (reference sequence). V lost 0 bases and J lost 0, with 12 bases in between. CDR3 residues: CSARDRGMGSGNTIYF. Here the CDR3 DNA reads TGCAGTGCTAGAGATCGGGGTATGGGCTCTGGAAACACCATATATTTT.

The chain combines TRBV11-2 with TRBJ2-7; 8 bases fit TRBD1. Germline V CDR1 and CDR2: SGHAT, FQNNGV. With V trimmed by 5 bases and J by 3 bases, 9 bases remained unmatched. The CDR3 runs to 15 residues. The CDR3 spells CASSRSLDRVYEQYF. As DNA, the CDR3 is TGTGCCAGCAGCCGTTCCCTGGACAGGGTCTACGAGCAGTACTTC. The entire variable domain, with the rest obtained from reference TRBV11-2 and TRBJ2-7, is as follows: EAGVAQSPRYKIIEKRQSVAFWCNPISGHATLYWYQQILGQGPKLLIQFQNNGVVDDSQLPKDRFSAERLKGVDSTLKIQPAKLEDSAVYLCASSRSLDRVYEQYFGPGTRLTVT.

V and J are TRBV11-3 and TRBJ2-1; 11 bases agree with TRBD1. V lost 4 bases to trimming and J lost 7 bases; unmatched junction nucleotides: 9. The germline CDR1 and CDR2 sequences are SGHNT and YENEEA. The CDR3 length is 16 residues. The CDR3, as DNA: TGTGCCAGCAGCTCTAGATCCCGGGACAGGGGGAATGAGCAGTTCTTC. Protein: CASSSRSRDRGNEQFF.

The CDR3 DNA follows: TGTGCCAGCAGTCAGGACAGGGCGGCCAACAATGAGCAGTTCTTC. Amino acids: CASSQDRAANNEQFF. The rearrangement uses TRBV6-1 and TRBJ2-1; TRBD1 agrees at 8 bases. Germline loops: CDR1 MNHNS, CDR2 SASEGT. V dropped 5 bases and J dropped 5; count of bases not matched to a gene: 8. The CDR3 extends over 15 amino acids.

The V gene is TRBV6-1, the J gene TRBJ1-5, with D tentatively TRBD1 (6 bases). Germline loops: CDR1 MNHNS, CDR2 SASEGT. Trimming took off 9 bases at V and 2 bases at J, with 17 bases between the two ends. This CDR3 spans 15 amino acids. CDR3 DNA: TGTGCCAGTTCTCAATCAGGGGCCGGCAATCAGCCCCAGCATTTT. It yields the protein CASSQSGAGNQPQHF.

The chain uses TRBV6-1 and TRBJ1-2, with no clear D. Trimming left V 3 bases short and J 3 bases short, with 8 bases between. The CDR3 loop spans 13 amino acids. The V gene's germline CDR1 is MNHNS and CDR2 SASEGT. Here the CDR3 DNA reads TGTGCCAGCAGTGATCCCCTCCACTATGGCTACACCTTC. Amino acids: CASSDPLHYGYTF.

This chain connects TRBV15 to TRBJ2-3; TRBD2 agrees at 9 bases. CDR1 and CDR2 (germline): LNHNV, YYDKDF (reference sequence). CDR3 length equals 16 residues. V was clipped by 0 bases and J by 5 bases; unmatched bases: 6. The CDR3 DNA reads TGTGCCACCAGCAGAGAACAGACAGCGGGGGGAGATACGCAGTATTTT. The encoded protein is CATSREQTAGGDTQYF.

This clonotype was seen a handful of times. The chain recombines TRBV12-3 or TRBV12-4 with TRBJ1-1, with 10 bases identical to TRBD1. The CDR3 has 15 residues. The V gene end was trimmed by 3 bases and the J gene end by 7 bases; junction bases not matched to a gene: 8. CDR3: CASSFPGQGFGEAFF. DNA of the CDR3: TGTGCCAGCAGTTTTCCGGGACAGGGGTTTGGTGAAGCTTTCTTT.

The CDR3 DNA reads TGTGCCACCAAAAGGACAGCTAGCACAGATACGCAGTATTTT. Translating gives CATKRTASTDTQYF. The chain carries TRBV27 and TRBJ2-3, with D possibly being TRBD1 (6 bases). With 10 bases removed from V and 0 bases from J, the gap between germline ends came to 14 bases. This CDR3 is built from 14 residues. Germline V gene lookup returns CDR1 MNHEY and CDR2 SMNVEV (reference sequence).

The chain recombines TRBV12-3 or TRBV12-4 with TRBJ2-7; a weak D match, TRBD2 (7 bases). V was pared by 5 bases and J by 2 bases, with 13 bases between. This CDR3 has 14 amino acids. In DNA, the CDR3 is TGTGCCAGCAGTAAGGGGGGGACTACCTACGAGCAGTACTTC. Translated, it gives CASSKGGTTYEQYF.